This T cell receptor (beta chain) comes out of a study of persistence of HIV-infected CD4 T cells. Germline V gene data show CDR1 as SGDLS and CDR2 as YYNGEE. The CDR3 totals 15 residues. V lost 0 bases and J lost 8, with 15 bases in between. Stimulation used 7.5 to 10 ug/mL lysate from CMV-infected fibroblasts. CD40L-negative CD69-negative CD45RO-high memory CD4+ T cells were sorted as populations depleted of antigen-responding cells. A roughly 20-hour stimulation of CD8-depleted PBMCs used anti-CD28/CD49d costimulation, CD40-blocking antibody and enfuvirtide. A remark on this clone: Antigen: not known.

The immunoSEQ assay was version 4, run in survey mode. The repertoire was sequenced with immunoSEQ multiplex PCR; TCRdb's copy has only in-frame clones and lacks some. The sample has fewer than 35,000 clones, about 81% seen once. This chain joins TRBV9 and TRBJ2-1, with D perhaps TRBD1 or TRBD2 (6 bases each). This sample comprised CD4+ T cells sorted from PBMCs after approximately 20-hour stimulation, obtained from a patient who received antiretroviral therapy. This receptor was obtained from an adult woman with HIV who was CMV-seropositive. The CDR3 DNA is TGTGCCAGCAGCGTAGTGGGGGGCGCAGGCGATGAGCAGTTCTTC. Translating it yields CASSVVGGAGDEQFF. Full variable domain (outside the CDR3, taken from reference TRBV9 and TRBJ2-1): DSGVTQTPKHLITATGQRVTLRCSPRSGDLSVYWYQQSLDQGLQFLIQYYNGEERAKGNILERFSAQQFPDLHSELNLSSLELGDSALYFCASSVVGGAGDEQFFGPGTRLTVL.